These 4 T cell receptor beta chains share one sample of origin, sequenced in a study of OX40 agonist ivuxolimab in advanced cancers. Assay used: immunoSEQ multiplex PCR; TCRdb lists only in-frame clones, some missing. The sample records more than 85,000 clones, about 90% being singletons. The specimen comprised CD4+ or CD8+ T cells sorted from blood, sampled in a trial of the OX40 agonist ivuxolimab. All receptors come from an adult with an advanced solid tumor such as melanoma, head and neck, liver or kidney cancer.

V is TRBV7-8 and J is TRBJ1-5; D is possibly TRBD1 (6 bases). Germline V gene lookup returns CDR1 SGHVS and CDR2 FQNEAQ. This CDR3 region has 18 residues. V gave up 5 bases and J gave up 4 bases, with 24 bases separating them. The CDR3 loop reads CASSLKPWGAQGNQPQHF. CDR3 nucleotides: TGTGCCAGCAGCCTTAAGCCCTGGGGGGCCCAGGGAAATCAGCCCCAGCATTTT.

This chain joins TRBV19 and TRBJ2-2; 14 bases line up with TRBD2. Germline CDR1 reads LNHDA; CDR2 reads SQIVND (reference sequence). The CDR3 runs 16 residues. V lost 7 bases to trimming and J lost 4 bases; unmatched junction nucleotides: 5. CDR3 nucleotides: TGTGCCAGTAACAAGGGACTAGCGGGAGCCACCGGGGAGCTGTTTTTT. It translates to CASNKGLAGATGELFF.

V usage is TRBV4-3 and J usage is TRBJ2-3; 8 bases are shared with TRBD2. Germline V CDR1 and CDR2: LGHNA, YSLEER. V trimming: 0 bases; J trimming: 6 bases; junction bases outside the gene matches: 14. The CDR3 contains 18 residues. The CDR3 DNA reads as TGCGCCAGCAGCCAAGATTTCGGACCGGGAGGGCCAGGTGATACGCAGTATTTT. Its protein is CASSQDFGPGGPGDTQYF.

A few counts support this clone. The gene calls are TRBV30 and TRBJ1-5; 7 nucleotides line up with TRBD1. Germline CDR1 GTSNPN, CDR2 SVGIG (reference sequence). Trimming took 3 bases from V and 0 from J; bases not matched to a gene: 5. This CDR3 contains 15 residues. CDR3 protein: CAWSADRVSNQPQHF. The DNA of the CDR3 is TGTGCCTGGAGCGCAGACAGGGTTAGCAATCAGCCCCAGCATTTT. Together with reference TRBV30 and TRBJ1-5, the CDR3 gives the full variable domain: SQTIHQWPATLVQPVGSPLSLECTVEGTSNPNLYWYRQAAGRGLQLLFYSVGIGQISSEVPQNLSASRPQDRQFILSSKKLLLSDSGFYLCAWSADRVSNQPQHFGDGTRLSIL.